This passage covers 20 T cell receptor beta chains from one sample sequenced in a study of early T cells in non-severe SARS-CoV-2 infection. TCRdb used MiXCR to reprocess the 5' RACE reads, holding one entry per CDR3 protein. The sample yields tens of thousands of distinct CDR3 sequences, about 15% seen once. The sample consisted of whole blood, taken at baseline. The receptors derive from an adult who was a healthcare worker with PCR-confirmed SARS-CoV-2 infection or an uninfected control (not recorded which).

Details on this clonotype: One end of the junction is discordant with germline, which a read error may explain. V gene TRBV4-1 combines with J gene TRBJ2-1; 7 bases are a match to TRBD2. CDR3 size: 15 residues. The germline gives CDR1 MGHRA, CDR2 YSYEKL. CDR3 in DNA: TGTGCCAGCAGCCAAGATCCCCGGGACTATAACGAGCAGTTCTTC. Amino acid sequence: CASSQDPRDYNEQFF.

This chain joins TRBV7-9 and TRBJ2-3; D uncertain. CDR1 and CDR2 (germline): SEHNR, FQNEAQ (reference sequence). V was trimmed by 4 bases and J by 2 bases, leaving 7 bases between them. The CDR3 loop spans 13 amino acids. This chain's CDR3 is CASSSSVTDTQYF. The CDR3 coding sequence is TGTGCCAGCAGCTCGAGTGTCACAGATACGCAGTATTTT.

This clonotype has just a few counts. This chain links TRBV6-1 with TRBJ2-1; 7 positions agree with TRBD2. CDR3 size: 14 residues. V was clipped by 5 bases and J by 7 bases; unmatched bases: 8. Looked up from germline, CDR1 is MNHNS and CDR2 is SASEGT. CDR3 region: CASSRASGFNEQFF. Written as DNA, the CDR3 is TGTGCCAGCAGTCGGGCTAGCGGCTTTAATGAGCAGTTCTTC.

The V call is TRBV6-5, the J call TRBJ2-7, with 15 bases that match TRBD2. Per the germline V gene, CDR1 is MNHEY and CDR2 is SVGAGI. V trimming: 6 bases; J trimming: 7 bases; junction bases outside the gene matches: 7. CDR3 length: 15 residues. The CDR3 nucleotides are TGTGCCAGCAGGTGGACTAGCGGGAGGGCCGAGGAGCAGTACTTC. It specifies CASRWTSGRAEEQYF.

The CDR3 loop reads CASGRLVESYEQYF. DNA for the CDR3: TGTGCAAGTGGCAGGTTAGTGGAGTCCTACGAGCAGTACTTC. The chain employs TRBV27 and TRBJ2-7, with no clear D. The CDR3 is 14 amino acids. From germline, CDR1 is MNHEY and CDR2 SMNVEV (reference sequence).

This clonotype has a count of ten or more. The chain uses TRBV12-3 or TRBV12-4 and TRBJ2-1; D might be TRBD2 (6 bases). The CDR3 loop spans 13 amino acids. Trimming stripped 5 bases from V and 11 bases from J, with 16 bases between. As DNA, the CDR3 is TGTGCCAGCAGTCAACTCGAGGGACTCCAGCAGTTCTTC. It translates to CASSQLEGLQQFF.

This chain uses TRBV7-2 with TRBJ2-2, with unresolved D. The CDR3 has 16 residues. The germline V gene has CDR1 SGHTA and CDR2 FQGNSA. Trimming took 3 bases from V and 0 from J, leaving 11 bases between them. The CDR3 spells CASSLNGPSNTGELFF. The CDR3 DNA reads as TGTGCCAGCAGCTTGAACGGACCTTCGAACACCGGGGAGCTGTTTTTT.

This clonotype was detected a few times. The V and J genes are TRBV7-2 and TRBJ1-1; D not certain. CDR1 SGHTA and CDR2 FQGNSA come from the germline V gene. V shed 0 bases and J shed 7 bases, with 9 bases lying between them. The CDR3 is 13 residues long. CDR3 residues: CASSLAGISEAFF. The CDR3, as DNA: TGTGCCAGCAGCTTAGCAGGGATTAGTGAAGCTTTCTTT.

The J gene is TRBJ2-2, the V gene TRBV30; TRBD2 is a possible D gene (6 bases). The CDR3 covers 15 residues. Trimming stripped 3 bases from V and 6 bases from J, with 17 bases between. Germline values: CDR1 GTSNPN, CDR2 SVGIG (reference sequence). The CDR3 is CAWRSKRRGSGELFF. CDR3 sequence (DNA): TGTGCCTGGAGGAGTAAGAGGCGGGGATCCGGGGAGCTGTTTTTT. Based on the CDR3 plus reference TRBV30 and TRBJ2-2, the full variable domain is SQTIHQWPATLVQPVGSPLSLECTVEGTSNPNLYWYRQAAGRGLQLLFYSVGIGQISSEVPQNLSASRPQDRQFILSSKKLLLSDSGFYLCAWRSKRRGSGELFFGEGSRLTVL.

This clonotype turned up a few times. The chain combines TRBV5-1 with TRBJ2-3; the D gene is possibly TRBD2 (5 bases). V was pared by 7 bases and J by 5 bases, with 17 bases between. Germline lookup yields CDR1 SGHRS and CDR2 YFSETQ. The CDR3 spans 14 residues. This CDR3 reads CASAGDGQGDTQYF. CDR3 coding DNA: TGCGCCAGCGCGGGCGACGGGCAAGGAGATACGCAGTATTTT.

This clonotype was seen ten or more times. V is TRBV7-9 and J is TRBJ2-2, with a possible D match to TRBD2 (5 bases). This CDR3 is 14 amino acids long. Germline-derived CDR1 and CDR2 are SEHNR and FQNEAQ (reference sequence). The V gene lost 0 bases and the J gene lost 7 bases, with 9 bases spanning the gap. The chain's CDR3 is CASSLAGVIGELFF. DNA of the CDR3: TGTGCCAGCAGCTTAGCGGGAGTGATCGGGGAGCTGTTTTTT.

The chain couples TRBV11-3 to TRBJ2-1, with TRBD2 matching over 7 bases. Germline lookup yields CDR1 SGHNT and CDR2 YENEEA. There are 15 residues in the CDR3. Unmatched junction bases numbered 8, after V lost 5 bases and J lost 4 bases. The chain's CDR3 is CASSPRLAVYNEQFF. CDR3 nucleotides: TGTGCCAGCAGCCCGAGGCTAGCGGTATACAATGAGCAGTTCTTC.

The chain has TRBV27 and TRBJ2-7; 10 bases agree with TRBD1. Germline CDR1 MNHEY, CDR2 SMNVEV (reference sequence). J gave up 0 bases and V 5 bases, and 4 bases lay outside the gene matches. This CDR3 is 15 amino acids long. CDR3 amino acids: CASSRGQGSSYEQYF. CDR3 nucleotides: TGTGCCAGCAGTCGGGGACAGGGGAGCTCCTACGAGCAGTACTTC.

The chain joins TRBV6-5 to TRBJ2-7, with 8 bases that match TRBD2. With V trimmed by 6 bases and J by 3 bases, 10 bases remained unmatched. This CDR3 spans 15 amino acids. CDR1 and CDR2 (germline): MNHEY, SVGAGI. The CDR3 here is CASRGRTSGVYEQYF. DNA of the CDR3: TGTGCCAGCAGGGGGCGAACTAGCGGAGTCTACGAGCAGTACTTC.

The rearrangement links TRBV11-2 to TRBJ2-7; D is uncertain. CDR3 length: 14 residues. Between the trimmed V and J ends, which lost 2 bases and 2 bases, there was a span of 10 bases. Germline V gene sequence: CDR1 SGHAT, CDR2 FQNNGV. CDR3 nucleotides: TGTGCCAGCAGCTTACGTATGAAACCCTACGAGCAGTACTTC. This gives the protein CASSLRMKPYEQYF.

This clonotype was counted a few times. The rearrangement joins TRBV5-1 to TRBJ2-7; D tentatively reads TRBD1 or TRBD2 (5 bases each). Germline assignment: CDR1 SGHRS and CDR2 YFSETQ. This CDR3 comprises 12 residues. The V gene lost 0 bases and the J gene lost 6 bases, with 7 bases spanning the gap. The CDR3 region has the DNA TGCGCCAGCAGCTTGGCAGGGAGCGAGCAGTACTTC. It specifies CASSLAGSEQYF.

J is TRBJ2-1 and V is TRBV11-3; no definite D call. The CDR3 consists of 13 residues. V dropped 5 bases and J dropped 1 base, with 6 bases sitting between them. Germline assignment: CDR1 SGHNT and CDR2 YENEEA. This CDR3 reads CASSIASYNEQFF. Here the CDR3 DNA reads TGTGCCAGCAGCATCGCATCCTACAATGAGCAGTTCTTC.

The table lists this clonotype with a few counts. The chain links TRBV27 to TRBJ1-5; D gene ambiguous. This CDR3 region has 14 residues. Trimming pared 6 bases from V and 0 bases from J, leaving 9 bases between. Germline V CDR1 and CDR2: MNHEY, SMNVEV (reference sequence). The chain's CDR3 is CASRAFSSNQPQHF. The DNA for the CDR3 is TGTGCCAGCAGGGCCTTCAGTAGCAATCAGCCCCAGCATTTT.

The V and J genes are TRBV19 and TRBJ2-5; no clear D gene. Trimming removed 5 bases at V and 4 bases at J, with 5 bases between. The length of the CDR3 is 11 residues. Germline loops: CDR1 LNHDA, CDR2 SQIVND (reference sequence). CDR3 in amino acids: CASSLLETQYF. CDR3 coding DNA: TGTGCCAGTAGTTTACTAGAGACCCAGTACTTC.

This clonotype was seen many times. The V call is TRBV28, the J call TRBJ2-5; D is perhaps TRBD2 (7 bases). Germline V gives CDR1 MDHEN, CDR2 SYDVKM. The CDR3 contains 15 residues. V lost 6 bases to trimming and J lost 2 bases, with 16 bases between them. This CDR3 reads CASRGPGGVQETQYF. The CDR3 region has the DNA TGTGCCAGCAGGGGACCGGGGGGCGTTCAAGAGACCCAGTACTTC.